A single sample gave rise to the 11 T cell receptor beta chains below, sequenced in a study of cytomegalovirus exposure and HLA in healthy donors. Assay used: immunoSEQ multiplex PCR; TCRdb lists only in-frame clones, some missing. The table records hundreds of thousands of clones, approximately 90% of them present only once. Sequencing was done on a sample of PBMCs. The receptors originated from a man between 18 and 35 years old in good health and CMV-seronegative.

The chain joins TRBV14 to TRBJ1-2; D is uncertain. The V gene lost 3 bases and the J gene lost 4 bases, with 12 bases spanning the gap. There are 14 residues in the CDR3. Germline V gene data show CDR1 as SGHDN and CDR2 as FVKESK. The CDR3 here is CASSQSTGFYGYTF. The CDR3 DNA reads as TGTGCCAGCAGCCAGTCCACGGGATTCTATGGCTACACCTTC. The entire variable domain, with the rest obtained from reference TRBV14 and TRBJ1-2, is as follows: EAGVTQFPSHSVIEKGQTVTLRCDPISGHDNLYWYRRVMGKEIKFLLHFVKESKQDESGMPNNRFLAERTGGTYSTLKVQPAELEDSGVYFCASSQSTGFYGYTFGSGTRLTVV.

The table lists this clone with a count of one. The chain has TRBV2 and TRBJ2-1; 7 bases fit TRBD1. CDR1 SNHLY and CDR2 FYNNEI come from the germline V gene. The CDR3 length is 14 residues. The V and J ends lost 6 bases and 6 bases, in that order; junction bases with no gene match: 8. CDR3: CASSSESGGNEQFF. In DNA form, the CDR3 reads TGTGCCAGCAGCTCCGAATCAGGGGGCAATGAGCAGTTCTTC.

This clone was recorded only once. The rearrangement links TRBV6-1 to TRBJ2-5; 8 positions match TRBD1. V shed 2 bases, J shed 5 bases, and the junction held 10 bases outside the gene matches. Germline values: CDR1 MNHNS, CDR2 SASEGT. The CDR3 loop spans 16 amino acids. CDR3 amino acids: CASSEWSRGREETQYF. As DNA, the CDR3 is TGTGCCAGCAGTGAATGGTCCAGGGGGCGCGAGGAGACCCAGTACTTC.

The V call is TRBV25-1, the J call TRBJ1-3; tentative D call: TRBD1 (5 bases). V dropped 6 bases and J dropped 9 bases, with 9 bases sitting between them. Looked up from germline, CDR1 is MGHDK and CDR2 is SYGVNS. CDR3 length equals 11 residues. The CDR3 nucleotides read TGTGCCAGCAGCTCGGGGGGCACCATATATTTT. It encodes CASSSGGTIYF.

The J gene is TRBJ2-1, the V gene TRBV5-4, with TRBD2 matching 7 bases. Germline CDR1 reads SGHNT; CDR2 reads YYREEE (reference sequence). Losses at the gene ends were 0 bases for V and 12 bases for J; bases not matched to a gene: 9. This CDR3 region has 14 residues. The CDR3 bases are TGTGCCAGCAGCTTGGAGCCTAGCGGCAGCATGCAGTTCTTC. This translates into CASSLEPSGSMQFF.

The chain links TRBV29-1 to TRBJ1-2; 9 positions match TRBD1. The CDR3 spans 11 residues. Germline assignment: CDR1 SQVTM and CDR2 ANQGSEA. Trimming cost V 5 bases and J 8 bases; bases outside gene matches: 3. The CDR3 region has the DNA TGCAGCGTTAGGACAGGGGAGGGCTACACCTTC. Residues: CSVRTGEGYTF.

The gene calls are TRBV7-9 and TRBJ1-6; D is possibly TRBD1 (6 bases). The V and J ends lost 1 base and 7 bases respectively, with 11 bases between them. Germline V gene lookup returns CDR1 SEHNR and CDR2 FQNEAQ (reference sequence). This CDR3 spans 15 amino acids. The DNA for the CDR3 is TGTGCCAGCAGCTTAGGCCGGGACAAGAATTCACCCCTCCACTTT. The encoded protein is CASSLGRDKNSPLHF.

The chain employs TRBV27 and TRBJ2-3; perhaps TRBD2 as D (6 bases). Trimming shortened V by 4 bases and J by 4 bases, and 15 bases separated the two germline ends. Germline loops: CDR1 MNHEY, CDR2 SMNVEV (reference sequence). The CDR3 runs to 15 residues. CDR3 bases: TGTGCCAGCAGTTCCCCTGGGGAGGTGTCAGATACGCAGTATTTT. Amino acids: CASSSPGEVSDTQYF.

The genes are TRBV27 and TRBJ2-7, with TRBD2 matching over 7 bases. V lost 3 bases, J lost 4 bases, and 9 bases stayed unmatched. Germline loops: CDR1 MNHEY, CDR2 SMNVEV (reference sequence). The CDR3 is 15 residues long. In nucleotides, the CDR3 is TGTGCCAGCAGTTTTCGAGGGAGGGAGTTGTACGAGCAGTACTTC. Protein: CASSFRGRELYEQYF.

J is TRBJ2-7 and V is TRBV4-3, with D possibly being TRBD2 (6 bases). The CDR3 contains 14 residues. CDR1 is LGHNA, CDR2 YSLEER, per germline. V was cut by 6 bases and J by 0 bases, with 12 bases left in between. CDR3 sequence (DNA): TGCGCCAGCAGACCCGGGACTTTCTCCTACGAGCAGTACTTC. Protein product: CASRPGTFSYEQYF.

This clone was found a few times. This chain's CDR3 is CASSVDRNHYEQYF. The DNA of the CDR3 is TGTGCCAGCAGCGTAGACAGGAACCACTACGAGCAGTACTTC. V gene TRBV9 combines with J gene TRBJ2-7; TRBD1 might be the D (5 bases). Germline CDR1 SGDLS, CDR2 YYNGEE. V gave up 0 bases and J gave up 3 bases, with 10 bases separating them. The CDR3 is 14 amino acids.